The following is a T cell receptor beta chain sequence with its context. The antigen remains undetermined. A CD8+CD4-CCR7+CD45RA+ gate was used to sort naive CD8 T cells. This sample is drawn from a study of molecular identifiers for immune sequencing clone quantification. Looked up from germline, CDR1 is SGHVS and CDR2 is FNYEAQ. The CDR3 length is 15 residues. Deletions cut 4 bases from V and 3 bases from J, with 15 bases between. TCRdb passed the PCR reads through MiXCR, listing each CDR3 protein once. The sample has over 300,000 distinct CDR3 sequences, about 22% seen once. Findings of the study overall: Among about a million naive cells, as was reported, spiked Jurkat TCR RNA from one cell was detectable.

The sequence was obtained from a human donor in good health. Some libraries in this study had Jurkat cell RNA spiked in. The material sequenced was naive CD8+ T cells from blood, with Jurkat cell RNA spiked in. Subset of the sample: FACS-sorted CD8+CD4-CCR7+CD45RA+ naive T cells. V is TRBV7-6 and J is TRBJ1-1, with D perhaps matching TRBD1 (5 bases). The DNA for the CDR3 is TGTGCCAGCAGCTCCAGGGACTCGGGGGACACTGAAGCTTTCTTT. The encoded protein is CASSSRDSGDTEAFF.